Included here is one T cell receptor (beta chain) sequence, with context. Its specificity is not known. This record comes from a study of T cells after yellow fever vaccination. General study findings and limits: The study noted that FACS-sorted repertoires could contain abundant clonotypes contaminating from the bulk population.

Germline V CDR1 and CDR2: SGHTA, FQGTGA. The CDR3 totals 13 residues. V lost 4 bases and J 0 bases, leaving 6 bases between the germline ends. UMIs were added to TCR cDNA along with a universal primer site when it was made by 5'RACE template switching. TCRdb used MiXCR to reprocess the 5' RACE reads, holding one entry per CDR3 protein. The data show approximately 610,000 distinct CDR3 sequences, about a sixth seen once. This receptor was taken from a man between 18 and 35 years old who received the YFV17D yellow fever vaccine. J is TRBJ2-5 and V is TRBV7-3; D gene uncertain. Sequences were derived from PBMCs, sampled 5 to 6 days after the first yellow fever vaccination. CDR3 region: CASSSPDQETQYF. CDR3 nucleotide sequence: TGTGCCAGCAGCTCCCCAGACCAAGAGACCCAGTACTTC.